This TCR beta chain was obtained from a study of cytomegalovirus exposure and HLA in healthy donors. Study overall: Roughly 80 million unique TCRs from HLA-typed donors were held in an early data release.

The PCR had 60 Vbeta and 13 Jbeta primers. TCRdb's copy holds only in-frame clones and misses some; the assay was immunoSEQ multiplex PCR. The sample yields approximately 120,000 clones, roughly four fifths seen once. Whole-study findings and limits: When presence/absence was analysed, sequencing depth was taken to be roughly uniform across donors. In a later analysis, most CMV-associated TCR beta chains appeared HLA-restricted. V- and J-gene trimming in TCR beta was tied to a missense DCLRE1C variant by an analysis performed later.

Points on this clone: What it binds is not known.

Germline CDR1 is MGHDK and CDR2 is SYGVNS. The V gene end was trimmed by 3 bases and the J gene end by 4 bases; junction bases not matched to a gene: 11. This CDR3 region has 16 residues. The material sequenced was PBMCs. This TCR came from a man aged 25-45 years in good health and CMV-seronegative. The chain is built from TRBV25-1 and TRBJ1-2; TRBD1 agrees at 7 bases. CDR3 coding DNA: TGTGCCAGCAGTGACCCCGGGACAGACTACACCTATGGCTACACCTTC. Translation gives CASSDPGTDYTYGYTF.